The 9 T cell receptor beta chains below all came from one sample that was sequenced in a study of Tregs in tolerant kidney transplant recipients. Only in-frame clones appear in the TCRdb table, and some are missing; sequencing was by immunoSEQ multiplex PCR. This table lists roughly 53,000 clones. The starting material was CD4+ T cells from blood, obtained before the transplant. These receptors originate from a human donor who received a combined kidney and bone marrow transplant.

To note about this clone: The read ends 3 residues early relative to the CDR3; the germline J gene fills the gap. The J gene is TRBJ1-2, the V gene TRBV5-1; 9 positions agree with TRBD1. The trim removed 4 bases at V and 7 bases at J, leaving 5 bases unmatched. This CDR3 region has 13 residues. The germline gives CDR1 SGHRS, CDR2 YFSETQ. The CDR3 loop is CASSRTGEAGYTF. CDR3 bases read: TGCGCCAGCAGCCGGACAGGGGAGGCTGGC.

Worth noting for this clone: The read comes to an end 3 residues before the CDR3 does, leaving the germline J gene to fill in the end. The chain carries TRBV7-9 and TRBJ1-4; 11 bases align to TRBD1. Germline lookup yields CDR1 SEHNR and CDR2 FQNEAQ (reference sequence). CDR3 length equals 15 residues. V dropped 4 bases and J dropped 6; count of bases not matched to a gene: 4. CDR3 residues: CASSYRDRGYEKLFF. The sequenced part of the CDR3 DNA is TGTGCCAGCAGCTACCGGGACAGGGGGTATGAAAAA.

The sequenced CDR3 bases are TGTGCCAGCAGGGCTGACGGGGGTAATGAAAAA. Protein product: CASRADGGNEK. The full CDR3 protein reads CASRADGGNEKLFF. The V gene is TRBV2, the J gene TRBJ1-4; possibly TRBD1 for D (5 bases). The observed sequence ends 3 residues before the CDR3 terminus, with the missing tail filled in from the germline J gene. Trimming shortened V by 6 bases and J by 4 bases, and 12 bases separated the two germline ends. This CDR3 is 14 amino acids long. Germline CDR1 SNHLY, CDR2 FYNNEI.

Note on this clone: The CDR3 goes on 3 residues after the read ends, and that part is filled in from the germline J gene. The chain uses TRBV19 and TRBJ1-1, with a tentative D call TRBD1 (6 bases). The germline gives CDR1 LNHDA, CDR2 SQIVND (reference sequence). V lost 10 bases and J 2 bases, leaving 14 bases between the germline ends. The CDR3 consists of 13 residues. The CDR3 loop reads CANNRVPNTEAFF. CDR3 bases read: TGTGCCAACAACAGGGTTCCAAACACTGAA.

Comments on this clone: The CDR3 extends 3 residues past the end of the read, so its final part is completed from the germline J gene. This chain connects TRBV7-9 to TRBJ1-1; no reliable D call. Trimming left V 0 bases short and J 0 bases short, with 8 bases between. There are 15 residues in the CDR3. Germline V gene sequence: CDR1 SEHNR, CDR2 FQNEAQ (reference sequence). The sequenced CDR3 bases are TGTGCCAGCAGCTTAGCGAAGGTGATGAACACTGAA. It yields the protein CASSLAKVMNTE. The entire CDR3 reads CASSLAKVMNTEAFF.

As regards this clone: The DNA ends 3 residues before the CDR3 does, and the rest of the CDR3 is filled in from the germline J gene. This chain connects TRBV7-7 to TRBJ1-3; D is unresolved. The germline V and J ends were trimmed by 5 bases and 0 bases, with 14 bases remaining between them. Germline V lookup: CDR1 SSHAT, CDR2 FNYEAQ (reference sequence). There are 16 residues in the CDR3. The CDR3 bases that were read are TGTGCCAGCAGCAAGGACGGTACTAGCTCTGGAAACACC. Translated, it gives CASSKDGTSSGNT. The full-length CDR3 reads as CASSKDGTSSGNTIYF. Combining the CDR3 with reference TRBV7-7 and TRBJ1-3 gives the whole variable domain GAGVSQSPRYKVTKRGQDVTLRCDPISSHATLYWYQQALGQGPEFLTYFNYEAQPDKSGLPSDRFSAERPEGSISTLTIQRTEQRDSAMYRCASSKDGTSSGNTIYFGEGSWLTVV.

The covered CDR3 bases are TGTGCCAGCAGTGAAGGACCTCCGGGACAGGGGGTACCTGGC. Its protein is CASSEGPPGQGVPG. From start to end, the CDR3 is CASSEGPPGQGVPGYTF. This chain uses TRBV6-1 with TRBJ1-2, with TRBD1 identical over 11 bases. The CDR3 end lies 3 residues beyond the end of the read and is filled in from the germline J gene. The V segment lost 1 base and the J segment 7 bases; nucleotides outside the gene matches: 11. There are 17 residues in the CDR3. Per germline, CDR1 MNHNS and CDR2 SASEGT.

Concerning this clone: The CDR3 end lies 3 residues beyond the end of the read and is filled in from the germline J gene. The chain recombines TRBV7-8 with TRBJ1-2; D remains unclear. Germline loops: CDR1 SGHVS, CDR2 FQNEAQ. The V gene lost 5 bases and the J gene lost 2 bases, with 9 bases spanning the gap. The CDR3 runs to 13 residues. CDR3 amino acids: CASSPGPNYGYTF. The DNA read from the CDR3 is TGTGCCAGCAGCCCTGGCCCGAACTATGGC. The whole variable domain, filled in from reference TRBV7-8 and TRBJ1-2, reads GAGVSQSPRYKVAKRGQDVALRCDPISGHVSLFWYQQALGQGPEFLTYFQNEAQLDKSGLPSDRFFAERPEGSVSTLKIQRTQQEDSAVYLCASSPGPNYGYTFGSGTRLTVV.

In regard to this clone: Read sequence stops 3 residues before the CDR3 end, and the germline J gene provides the missing end. The chain links TRBV20-1 to TRBJ1-1; D gene uncertain. The length of the CDR3 is 12 residues. The germline V gene encodes CDR1 DFQATT and CDR2 SNEGSKA (reference sequence). Trimming removed 2 bases from V and 1 base from J, with 5 bases in between. CDR3 DNA, as far as it was read: TGCAGTGCTAGACAGAAGAACACTGAA. Amino acid sequence: CSARQKNTE. The full CDR3 reads CSARQKNTEAFF.